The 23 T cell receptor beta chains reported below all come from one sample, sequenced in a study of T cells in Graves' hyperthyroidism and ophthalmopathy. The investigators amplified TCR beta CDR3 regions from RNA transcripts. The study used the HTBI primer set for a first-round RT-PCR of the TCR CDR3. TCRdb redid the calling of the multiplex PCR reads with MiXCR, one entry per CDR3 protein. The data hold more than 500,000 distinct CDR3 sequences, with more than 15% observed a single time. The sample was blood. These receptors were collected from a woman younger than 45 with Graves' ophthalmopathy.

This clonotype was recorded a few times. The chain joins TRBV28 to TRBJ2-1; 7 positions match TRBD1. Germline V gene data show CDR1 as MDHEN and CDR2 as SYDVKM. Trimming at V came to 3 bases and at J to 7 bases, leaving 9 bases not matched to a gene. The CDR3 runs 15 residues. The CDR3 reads CASSFPGTASNEQFF. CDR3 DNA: TGTGCCAGCAGTTTCCCCGGGACAGCGAGTAATGAGCAGTTCTTC. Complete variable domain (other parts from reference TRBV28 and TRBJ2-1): DVKVTQSSRYLVKRTGEKVFLECVQDMDHENMFWYRQDPGLGLRLIYFSYDVKMKEKGDIPEGYSVSREKKERFSLILESASTNQTSMYLCASSFPGTASNEQFFGPGTRLTVL.

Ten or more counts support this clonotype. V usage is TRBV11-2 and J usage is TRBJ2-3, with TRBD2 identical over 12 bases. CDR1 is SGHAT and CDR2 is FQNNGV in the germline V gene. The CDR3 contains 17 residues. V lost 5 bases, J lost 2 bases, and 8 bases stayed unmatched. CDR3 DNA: TGTGCCAGCAGCCCCGAAGGACTAGCGGGATACACAGATACGCAGTATTTT. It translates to CASSPEGLAGYTDTQYF.

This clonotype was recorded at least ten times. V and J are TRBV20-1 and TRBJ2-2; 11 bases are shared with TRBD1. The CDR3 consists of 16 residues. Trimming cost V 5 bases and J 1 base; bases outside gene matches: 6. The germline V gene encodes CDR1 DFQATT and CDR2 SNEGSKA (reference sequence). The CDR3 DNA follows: TGCAGTGCTCTTGGACAGGGGGCTTTGAACACCGGGGAGCTGTTTTTT. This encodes CSALGQGALNTGELFF.

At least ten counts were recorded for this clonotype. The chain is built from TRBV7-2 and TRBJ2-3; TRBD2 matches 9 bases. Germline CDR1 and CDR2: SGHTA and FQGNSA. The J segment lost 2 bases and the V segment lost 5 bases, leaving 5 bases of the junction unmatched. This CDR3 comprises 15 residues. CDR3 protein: CASSPRGLATDTQYF. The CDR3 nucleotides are TGTGCCAGCAGCCCCCGGGGACTAGCCACAGATACGCAGTATTTT.

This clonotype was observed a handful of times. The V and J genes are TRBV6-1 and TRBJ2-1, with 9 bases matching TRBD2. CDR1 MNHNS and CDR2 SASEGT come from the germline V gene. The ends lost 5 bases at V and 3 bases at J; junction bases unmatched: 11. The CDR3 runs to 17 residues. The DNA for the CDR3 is TGTGCCAGCAGTTTAGCGGGAGCGAACCTCCTCTACAATGAGCAGTTCTTC. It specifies CASSLAGANLLYNEQFF.

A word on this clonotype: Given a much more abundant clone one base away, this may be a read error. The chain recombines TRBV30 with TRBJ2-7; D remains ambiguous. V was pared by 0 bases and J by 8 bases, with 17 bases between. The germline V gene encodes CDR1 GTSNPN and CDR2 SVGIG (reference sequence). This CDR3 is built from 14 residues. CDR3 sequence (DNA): TGTGCCTGGAGTGTTGGAGACGTTCTTTACAAGCAGTACTTC. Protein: CAWSVGDVLYKQYF.

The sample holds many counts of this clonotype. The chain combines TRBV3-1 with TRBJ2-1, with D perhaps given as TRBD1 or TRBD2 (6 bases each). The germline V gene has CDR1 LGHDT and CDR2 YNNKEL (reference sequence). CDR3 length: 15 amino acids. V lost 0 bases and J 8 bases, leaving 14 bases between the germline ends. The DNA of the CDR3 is TGTGCCAGCAGCCAAGATCATAACGGGGGCGATGAGCAGTTCTTC. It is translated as CASSQDHNGGDEQFF.

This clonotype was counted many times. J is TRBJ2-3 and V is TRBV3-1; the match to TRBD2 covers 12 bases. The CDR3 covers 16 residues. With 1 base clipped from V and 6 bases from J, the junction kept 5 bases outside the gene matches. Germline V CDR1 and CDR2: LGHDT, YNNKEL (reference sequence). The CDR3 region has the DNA TGTGCCAGCAGCCAAGCAGGACTAGCGGGATCGGATACGCAGTATTTT. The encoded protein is CASSQAGLAGSDTQYF.

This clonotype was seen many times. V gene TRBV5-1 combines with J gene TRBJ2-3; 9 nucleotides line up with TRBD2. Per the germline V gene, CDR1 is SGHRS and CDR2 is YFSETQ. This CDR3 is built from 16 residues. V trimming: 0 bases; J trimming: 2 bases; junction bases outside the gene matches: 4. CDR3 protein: CASSLGLAGPTDTQYF. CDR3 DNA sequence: TGCGCCAGCAGCTTGGGGCTAGCGGGACCCACAGATACGCAGTATTTT.

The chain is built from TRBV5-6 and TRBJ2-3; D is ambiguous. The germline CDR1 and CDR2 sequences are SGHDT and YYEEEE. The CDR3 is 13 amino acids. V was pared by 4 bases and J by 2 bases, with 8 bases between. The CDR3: CASSVQLTDTQYF. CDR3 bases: TGTGCCAGCAGCGTACAGCTCACAGATACGCAGTATTTT.

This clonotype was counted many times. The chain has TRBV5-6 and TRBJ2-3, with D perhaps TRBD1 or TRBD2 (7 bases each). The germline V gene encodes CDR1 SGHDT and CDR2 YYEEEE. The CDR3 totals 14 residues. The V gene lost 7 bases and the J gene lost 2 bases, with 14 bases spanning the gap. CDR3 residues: CASGQGGATDTQYF. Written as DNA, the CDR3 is TGTGCCAGCGGCCAGGGGGGGGCCACAGATACGCAGTATTTT.

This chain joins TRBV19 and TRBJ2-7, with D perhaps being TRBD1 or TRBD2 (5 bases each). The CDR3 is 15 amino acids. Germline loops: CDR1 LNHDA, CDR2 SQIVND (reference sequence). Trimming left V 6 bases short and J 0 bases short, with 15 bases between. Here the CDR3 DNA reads TGTGCCAGTAGATCCCTGAGAGGGGACTCCTACGAGCAGTACTTC. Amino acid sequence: CASRSLRGDSYEQYF.

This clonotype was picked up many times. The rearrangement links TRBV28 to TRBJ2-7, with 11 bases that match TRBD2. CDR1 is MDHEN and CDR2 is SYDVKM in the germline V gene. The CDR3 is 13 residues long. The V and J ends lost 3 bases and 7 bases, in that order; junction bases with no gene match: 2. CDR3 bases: TGTGCCAGCAGTTTTAGCGGGAGGGGGGAGCAGTACTTC. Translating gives CASSFSGRGEQYF.

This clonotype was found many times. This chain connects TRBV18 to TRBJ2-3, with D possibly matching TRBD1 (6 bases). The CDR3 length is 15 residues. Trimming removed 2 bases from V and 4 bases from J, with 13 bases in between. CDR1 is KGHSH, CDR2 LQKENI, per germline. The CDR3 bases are TGTGCCAGCTCACCAATGCAGGGGTACGCAGATACGCAGTATTTT. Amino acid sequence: CASSPMQGYADTQYF.

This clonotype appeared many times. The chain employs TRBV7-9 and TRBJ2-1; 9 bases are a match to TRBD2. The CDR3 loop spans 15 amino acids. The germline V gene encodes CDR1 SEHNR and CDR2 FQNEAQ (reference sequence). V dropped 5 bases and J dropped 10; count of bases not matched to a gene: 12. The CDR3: CASSASGTSPAEQFF. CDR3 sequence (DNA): TGTGCCAGCAGCGCCTCCGGGACTAGCCCCGCGGAGCAGTTCTTC. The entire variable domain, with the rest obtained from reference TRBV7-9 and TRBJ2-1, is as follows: DTGVSQNPRHKITKRGQNVTFRCDPISEHNRLYWYRQTLGQGPEFLTYFQNEAQLEKSRLLSDRFSAERPKGSFSTLEIQRTEQGDSAMYLCASSASGTSPAEQFFGPGTRLTVL.

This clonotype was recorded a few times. As DNA, the CDR3 is TGCAGTGCTAGAACAGGGGCGCATAATTCACCCCTCCACTTT. This encodes CSARTGAHNSPLHF. The chain combines TRBV20-1 with TRBJ1-6; the match to TRBD1 covers 7 bases. Unmatched junction bases numbered 3, after V lost 2 bases and J lost 5 bases. The CDR3 has 14 amino acids. Germline CDR1 is DFQATT and CDR2 is SNEGSKA (reference sequence).

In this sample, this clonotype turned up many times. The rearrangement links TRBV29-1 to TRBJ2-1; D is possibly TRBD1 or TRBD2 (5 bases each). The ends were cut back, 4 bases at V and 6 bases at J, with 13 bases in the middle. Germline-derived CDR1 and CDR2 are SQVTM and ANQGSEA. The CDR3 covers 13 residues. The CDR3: CSVAPRDVNEQFF. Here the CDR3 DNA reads TGCAGCGTTGCTCCCAGGGACGTCAATGAGCAGTTCTTC.

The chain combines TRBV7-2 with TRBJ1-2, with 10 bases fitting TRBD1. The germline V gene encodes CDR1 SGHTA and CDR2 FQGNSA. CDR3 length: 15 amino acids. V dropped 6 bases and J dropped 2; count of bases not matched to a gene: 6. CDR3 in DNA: TGTGCCAGCAGTTCGGGACAGGGGAAGAACTATGGCTACACCTTC. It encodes CASSSGQGKNYGYTF.

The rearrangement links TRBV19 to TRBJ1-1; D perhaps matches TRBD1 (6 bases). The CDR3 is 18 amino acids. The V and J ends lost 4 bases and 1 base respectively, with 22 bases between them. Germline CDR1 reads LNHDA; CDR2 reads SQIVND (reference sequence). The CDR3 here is CASSTRGGGVYRNTEAFF. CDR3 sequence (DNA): TGTGCCAGTAGTACGCGAGGGGGGGGAGTATATCGGAACACTGAAGCTTTCTTT.

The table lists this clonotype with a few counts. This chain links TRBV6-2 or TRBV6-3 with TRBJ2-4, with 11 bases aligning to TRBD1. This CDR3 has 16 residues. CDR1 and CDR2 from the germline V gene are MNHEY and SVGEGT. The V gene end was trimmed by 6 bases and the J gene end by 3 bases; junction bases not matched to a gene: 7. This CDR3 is CASRRTGGAIKNIQYF. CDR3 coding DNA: TGTGCCAGCAGGAGGACAGGGGGCGCAATCAAAAACATTCAGTACTTC.

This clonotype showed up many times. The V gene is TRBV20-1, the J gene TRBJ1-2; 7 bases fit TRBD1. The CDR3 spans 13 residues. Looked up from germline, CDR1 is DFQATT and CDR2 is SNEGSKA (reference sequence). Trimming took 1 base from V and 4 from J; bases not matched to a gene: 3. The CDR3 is CSARGTGSYGYTF. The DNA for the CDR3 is TGCAGTGCTAGAGGGACAGGAAGCTATGGCTACACCTTC.

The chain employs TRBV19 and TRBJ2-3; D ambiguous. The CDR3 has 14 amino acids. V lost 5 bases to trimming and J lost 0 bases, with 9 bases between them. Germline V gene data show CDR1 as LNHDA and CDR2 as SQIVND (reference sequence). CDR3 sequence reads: CASSPLTSTDTQYF. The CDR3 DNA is TGTGCCAGTAGTCCACTGACTAGCACAGATACGCAGTATTTT.

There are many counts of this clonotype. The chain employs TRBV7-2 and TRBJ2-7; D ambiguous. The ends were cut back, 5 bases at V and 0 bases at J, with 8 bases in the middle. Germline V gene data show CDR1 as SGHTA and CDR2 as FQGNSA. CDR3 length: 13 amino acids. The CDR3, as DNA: TGTGCCAGCAGCCAAGATTACTCCTACGAGCAGTACTTC. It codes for CASSQDYSYEQYF.